This T cell receptor (beta chain) was captured in a study of CD8 T cells in ankylosing spondylitis. Study-level points and caveats: Disease-linked clones bore a CD8+ phenotype, appearing relatively rarely in peripheral blood. Disease-linked clones were reportedly significantly enriched in matched ankylosing spondylitis synovial fluid. Some motif variants were previously reported in reactive arthritis synovial fluid and blood.

This clonotype has a handful of counts. The antigen is undetermined. In making TCR beta libraries, quantitative 5'-RACE with molecular barcodes was used. TCRdb analysed the 5' RACE reads with MiXCR anew, one entry per CDR3 protein. The data contain some 290,000 distinct CDR3 sequences, about 20% of them singletons. The V end was cut by 5 bases, the J end by 6 bases, with 14 bases between. Germline CDR1 is PRHDT and CDR2 is FYEKMQ (reference sequence). This CDR3 region has 14 residues. This TCR derives from a male donor with ankylosing spondylitis or in good health (not recorded which). The chain joins TRBV13 to TRBJ2-1; D unresolved. Sequencing was done on a sample of blood, either unsorted or a sorted T cell fraction (not recorded which). CDR3 sequence reads: CASSTDWTTNEQFF. CDR3 nucleotides: TGTGCCAGCAGCACAGATTGGACCACCAATGAGCAGTTCTTC.